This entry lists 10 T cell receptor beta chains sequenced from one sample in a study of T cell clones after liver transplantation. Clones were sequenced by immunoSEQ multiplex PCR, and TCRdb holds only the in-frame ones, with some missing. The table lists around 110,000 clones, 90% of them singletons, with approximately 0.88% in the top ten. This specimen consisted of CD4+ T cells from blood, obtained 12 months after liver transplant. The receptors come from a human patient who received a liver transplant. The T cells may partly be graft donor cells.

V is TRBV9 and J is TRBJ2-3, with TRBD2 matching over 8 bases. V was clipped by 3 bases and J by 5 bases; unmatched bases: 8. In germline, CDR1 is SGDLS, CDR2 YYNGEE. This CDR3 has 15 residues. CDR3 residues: CASSALGGRIDTQYF. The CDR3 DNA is TGTGCCAGCAGCGCCTTGGGCGGGAGGATAGATACGCAGTATTTT.

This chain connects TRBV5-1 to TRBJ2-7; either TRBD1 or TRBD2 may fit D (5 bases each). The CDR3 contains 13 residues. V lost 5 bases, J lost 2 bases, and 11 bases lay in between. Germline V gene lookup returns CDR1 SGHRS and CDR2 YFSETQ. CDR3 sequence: CASRRTGPYEQYF. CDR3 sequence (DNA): TGCGCCAGCAGACGGACGGGACCCTACGAGCAGTACTTC.

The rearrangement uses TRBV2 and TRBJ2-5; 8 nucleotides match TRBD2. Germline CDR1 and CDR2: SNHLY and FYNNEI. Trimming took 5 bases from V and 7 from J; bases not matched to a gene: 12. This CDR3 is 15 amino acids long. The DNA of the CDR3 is TGTGCCAGCAGTCCTCGTGAGCGGGAGTTAAGGACCCAGTACTTC. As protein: CASSPRERELRTQYF.

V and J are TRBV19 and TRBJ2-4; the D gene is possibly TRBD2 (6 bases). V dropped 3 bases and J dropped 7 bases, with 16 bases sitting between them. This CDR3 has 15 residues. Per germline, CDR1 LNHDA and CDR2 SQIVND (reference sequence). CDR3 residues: CASSIRPGDVNIQYF. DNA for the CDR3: TGTGCCAGTAGTATCCGCCCGGGAGACGTGAACATTCAGTACTTC.

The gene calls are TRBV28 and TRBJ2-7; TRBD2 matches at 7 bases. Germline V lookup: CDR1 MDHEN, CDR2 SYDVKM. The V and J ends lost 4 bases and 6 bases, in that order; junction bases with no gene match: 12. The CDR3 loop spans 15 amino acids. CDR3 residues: CASSSMTSLRGEQYF. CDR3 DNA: TGTGCCAGCAGTTCGATGACTAGCCTGAGAGGCGAGCAGTACTTC. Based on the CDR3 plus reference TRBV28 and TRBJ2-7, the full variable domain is DVKVTQSSRYLVKRTGEKVFLECVQDMDHENMFWYRQDPGLGLRLIYFSYDVKMKEKGDIPEGYSVSREKKERFSLILESASTNQTSMYLCASSSMTSLRGEQYFGPGTRLTVT.

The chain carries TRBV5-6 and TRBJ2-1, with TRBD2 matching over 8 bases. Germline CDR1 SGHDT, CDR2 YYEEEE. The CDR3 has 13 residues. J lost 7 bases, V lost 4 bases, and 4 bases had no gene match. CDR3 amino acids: CASSVPSGNEQFF. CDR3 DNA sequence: TGTGCCAGCAGCGTCCCTAGCGGGAATGAGCAGTTCTTC.

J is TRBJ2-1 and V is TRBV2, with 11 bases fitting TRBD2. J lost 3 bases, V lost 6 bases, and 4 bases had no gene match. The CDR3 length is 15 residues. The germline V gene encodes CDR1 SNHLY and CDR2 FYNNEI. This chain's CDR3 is CASRTSGSFYNEQFF. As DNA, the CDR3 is TGTGCCAGCAGAACTAGCGGGAGTTTCTACAATGAGCAGTTCTTC.

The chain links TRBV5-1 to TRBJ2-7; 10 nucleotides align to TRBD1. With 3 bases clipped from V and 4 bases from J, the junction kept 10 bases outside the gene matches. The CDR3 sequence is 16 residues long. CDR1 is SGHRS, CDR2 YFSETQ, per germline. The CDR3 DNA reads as TGCGCCAGCAGCTCCGGGACAGGGGTCCTTGAGTACGAGCAGTACTTC. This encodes CASSSGTGVLEYEQYF.

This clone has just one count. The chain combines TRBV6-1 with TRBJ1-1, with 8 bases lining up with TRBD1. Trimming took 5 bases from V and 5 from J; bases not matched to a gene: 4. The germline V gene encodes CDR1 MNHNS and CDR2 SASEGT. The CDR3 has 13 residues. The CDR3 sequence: CASSTGGRTEAFF. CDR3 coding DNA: TGTGCCAGCAGTACAGGGGGAAGGACTGAAGCTTTCTTT.

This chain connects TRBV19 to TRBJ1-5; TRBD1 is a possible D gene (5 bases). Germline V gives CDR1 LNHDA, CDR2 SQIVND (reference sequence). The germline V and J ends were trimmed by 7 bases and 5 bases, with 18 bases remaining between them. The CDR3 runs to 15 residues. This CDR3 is CASTKGGGSDQPQHF. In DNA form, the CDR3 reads TGTGCCAGTACCAAGGGTGGGGGGAGTGATCAGCCCCAGCATTTT.